The 18 T cell receptor beta chains below come from one sample, sequenced in a study of cytomegalovirus exposure and HLA in healthy donors. The PCR ran on 60 Vbeta and 13 Jbeta primers. Assay: immunoSEQ multiplex PCR; the TCRdb copy retains only in-frame clones and omits some. The sample contains around 160,000 clones, roughly 80% of which appear only once. Sequencing was done on a sample of PBMCs. These receptors came from a male donor in good health and CMV-seropositive.

The rearrangement joins TRBV29-1 to TRBJ2-1, with no clear D. V was clipped by 0 bases and J by 12 bases, with 12 bases between them. The CDR3 is made up of 12 amino acids. Germline V gene lookup returns CDR1 SQVTM and CDR2 ANQGSEA. This chain's CDR3 is CSVEENLYGQFF. CDR3 nucleotides: TGCAGCGTTGAAGAGAATCTATATGGGCAGTTCTTC.

This clone turned up a few times. The rearrangement uses TRBV5-1 and TRBJ2-5; TRBD2 is a possible D gene (5 bases). The CDR3 loop spans 13 amino acids. Between the trimmed V and J ends, which lost 4 bases and 2 bases, there was a span of 9 bases. Germline V gene lookup returns CDR1 SGHRS and CDR2 YFSETQ. This CDR3 is CASSRGLQETQYF. The CDR3 bases are TGCGCCAGCAGCCGAGGACTGCAAGAGACCCAGTACTTC.

The genes are TRBV5-8 and TRBJ2-7; 10 nucleotides agree with TRBD1. This CDR3 spans 14 amino acids. The germline V gene encodes CDR1 SGHTS and CDR2 YDEGEE. CDR3 bases: TGTGCTAGTCCACCGGGACAGGGGTTTTACGAGCAGTACTTC. It is translated as CASPPGQGFYEQYF. The entire variable domain, with the rest obtained from reference TRBV5-8 and TRBJ2-7, is as follows: EAGVTQSPTHLIKTRGQQATLRCSPISGHTSVYWYQQALGLGLQFLLWYDEGEERNRGNFPPRFSGRQFPNYSSELNVNALELEDSALYLCASPPGQGFYEQYFGPGTRLTVT.

The chain couples TRBV7-2 to TRBJ2-2; D gene ambiguous. The CDR3 length is 13 residues. Germline assignment: CDR1 SGHTA and CDR2 FQGNSA. V shed 5 bases and J shed 6 bases, with 10 bases lying between them. This chain's CDR3 is CASSREVPGELFF. The CDR3 bases are TGTGCCAGCAGCCGAGAGGTCCCCGGGGAGCTGTTTTTT.

The V and J genes are TRBV5-1 and TRBJ1-1; D unclear. This CDR3 is 14 amino acids long. With 6 bases removed from V and 5 bases from J, the gap between germline ends came to 17 bases. CDR1 and CDR2 (germline): SGHRS, YFSETQ. The DNA of the CDR3 is TGCGCCAGCACGCCAAACAGTAGAACAACTGAAGCTTTCTTT. Translation gives CASTPNSRTTEAFF.

The chain recombines TRBV28 with TRBJ1-1, with 8 bases lining up with TRBD1. V dropped 10 bases and J dropped 1; count of bases not matched to a gene: 5. The CDR3 sequence is 13 residues long. CDR1 is MDHEN, CDR2 SYDVKM, per germline. The CDR3 DNA is TGTGCCAACTCAGGGGGCGCGAACACTGAAGCTTTCTTT. Amino acid sequence: CANSGGANTEAFF.

J is TRBJ2-1 and V is TRBV5-6; 10 bases line up with TRBD1. This CDR3 has 16 amino acids. Unmatched junction bases numbered 13, after V lost 4 bases and J lost 9 bases. CDR1 and CDR2 from the germline V gene are SGHDT and YYEEEE. CDR3 region: CASSRTGQGFYGEQFF. CDR3 DNA: TGTGCCAGCAGCAGGACGGGACAGGGGTTTTACGGTGAGCAGTTCTTC.

CDR3 sequence (DNA): TGTGCCAGCAAAGGGATAGGGGGCAGTGAGACCCAGTACTTC. Translating gives CASKGIGGSETQYF. The V call is TRBV27, the J call TRBJ2-5; 7 nucleotides match TRBD1. Germline V gene sequence: CDR1 MNHEY, CDR2 SMNVEV (reference sequence). V was pared by 7 bases and J by 5 bases, with 10 bases of the junction left unmatched. The CDR3 sequence is 14 residues long.

The CDR3 protein is CASSVGAGRSYNEQFF. CDR3 bases: TGTGCCAGCAGCGTAGGAGCGGGCCGGAGCTACAATGAGCAGTTCTTC. The V and J genes are TRBV9 and TRBJ2-1; perhaps TRBD2 as D (6 bases). Deletions cut 0 bases from V and 3 bases from J, with 13 bases between. Germline V gives CDR1 SGDLS, CDR2 YYNGEE. The CDR3 covers 16 residues.

The chain links TRBV4-1 to TRBJ1-5, with 7 bases that match TRBD1. V lost 0 bases, J lost 4 bases, and 3 bases stayed unmatched. The CDR3 totals 15 residues. Germline V lookup: CDR1 MGHRA, CDR2 YSYEKL. The chain's CDR3 is CASSQDGTANQPQHF. DNA of the CDR3: TGCGCCAGCAGCCAAGACGGGACAGCAAATCAGCCCCAGCATTTT.

This chain links TRBV7-9 with TRBJ2-7, with TRBD1 matching 7 bases. CDR1 is SEHNR, CDR2 FQNEAQ, per germline (reference sequence). V lost 4 bases, J lost 3 bases, and 3 bases stayed unmatched. This CDR3 region has 13 residues. CDR3 sequence: CASSSGQFYEQYF. The CDR3 DNA follows: TGTGCCAGCAGCTCGGGACAGTTCTACGAGCAGTACTTC.

This clone has a handful of counts. CDR3 sequence reads: CASRDRVNTEAFF. DNA for the CDR3: TGTGCCAGCAGGGACAGGGTGAACACTGAAGCTTTCTTT. This chain joins TRBV7-2 and TRBJ1-1; 8 bases map to TRBD1. CDR3 length: 13 residues. CDR1 is SGHTA and CDR2 is FQGNSA in the germline V gene. The trim removed 6 bases at V and 0 bases at J, leaving 0 bases unmatched.

This clone was counted between two and nine times. The V and J genes are TRBV6-5 and TRBJ2-1, with a tentative D call TRBD1 (5 bases). Germline V gene sequence: CDR1 MNHEY, CDR2 SVGAGI. V lost 4 bases and J lost 10, with 14 bases in between. The CDR3 sequence is 13 residues long. CDR3 in amino acids: CASSSLGVGEQFF. For the CDR3, the DNA is TGTGCCAGCAGTTCGCTAGGGGTTGGGGAGCAGTTCTTC.

This sequence joins TRBV7-9 and TRBJ2-1, with TRBD1 as a possible D gene (5 bases). CDR1 and CDR2 (germline): SEHNR, FQNEAQ (reference sequence). Trimming cost V 0 bases and J 5 bases, with 14 bases left between them. This CDR3 is built from 16 residues. The CDR3 loop reads CASSLALGPSDNEQFF. CDR3 DNA sequence: TGTGCCAGCAGCTTAGCGTTGGGGCCCTCGGACAATGAGCAGTTCTTC.

V gene TRBV18 combines with J gene TRBJ2-3; TRBD1 might be the D (6 bases). CDR3 length equals 15 residues. CDR1 is KGHSH, CDR2 LQKENI, per germline. V was pared by 5 bases and J by 0 bases, with 12 bases between. The CDR3 reads CASSATGSSTDTQYF. Written as DNA, the CDR3 is TGTGCCAGCTCAGCAACAGGGTCTAGCACAGATACGCAGTATTTT.

The chain joins TRBV27 to TRBJ2-5, with 9 bases aligning to TRBD1. The last part of the DNA fits TRBJ2-7 better; the J call may be wrong. The CDR3 sequence is 18 residues long. Germline CDR1 and CDR2: MNHEY and SMNVEV (reference sequence). The CDR3 reads CASSLRLGQGVSSYEQYF. The CDR3 nucleotides read TGTGCCAGCAGTTTACGCCTGGGACAGGGTGTTAGCTCCTACGAGCAGTACTTC.

This rearrangement joins TRBV7-2 to TRBJ1-2, with no clear D. From germline, CDR1 is SGHTA and CDR2 FQGNSA. The V end lost 1 base, the J end lost 4 bases, and 13 bases lay between the germline ends. This CDR3 is 15 amino acids long. CDR3 DNA sequence: TGTGCCAGCAGCTTAGTATCCGGGGAGGGCTATGGCTACACCTTC. Encoded protein: CASSLVSGEGYGYTF.

The V call is TRBV27, the J call TRBJ2-2; a weak D match, TRBD1 (6 bases). Trimming removed 5 bases at V and 6 bases at J, with 13 bases between. CDR1 and CDR2 (germline): MNHEY, SMNVEV (reference sequence). The CDR3 loop spans 14 amino acids. The CDR3 reads CASSAGVSPGELFF. CDR3 bases: TGTGCCAGCAGTGCAGGGGTGTCCCCCGGGGAGCTGTTTTTT.